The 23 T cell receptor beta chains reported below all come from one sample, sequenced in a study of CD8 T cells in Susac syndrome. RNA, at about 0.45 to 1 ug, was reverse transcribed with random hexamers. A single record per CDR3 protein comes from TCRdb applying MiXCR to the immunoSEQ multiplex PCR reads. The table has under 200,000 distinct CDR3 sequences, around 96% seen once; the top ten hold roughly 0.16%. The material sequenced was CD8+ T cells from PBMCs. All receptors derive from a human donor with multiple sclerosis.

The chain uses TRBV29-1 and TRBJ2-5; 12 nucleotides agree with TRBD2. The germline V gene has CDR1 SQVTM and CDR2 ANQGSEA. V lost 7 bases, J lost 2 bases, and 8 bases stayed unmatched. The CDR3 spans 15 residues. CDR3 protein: CSANPTSGGQETQYF. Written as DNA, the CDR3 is TGCAGCGCTAACCCGACTAGCGGGGGTCAAGAGACCCAGTACTTC.

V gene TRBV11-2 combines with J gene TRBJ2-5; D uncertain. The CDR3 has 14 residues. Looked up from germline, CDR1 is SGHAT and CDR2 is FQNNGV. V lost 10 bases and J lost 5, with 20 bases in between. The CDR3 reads CATRSTDLPETQYF. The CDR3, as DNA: TGTGCCACCAGATCAACGGACCTCCCGGAGACCCAGTACTTC.

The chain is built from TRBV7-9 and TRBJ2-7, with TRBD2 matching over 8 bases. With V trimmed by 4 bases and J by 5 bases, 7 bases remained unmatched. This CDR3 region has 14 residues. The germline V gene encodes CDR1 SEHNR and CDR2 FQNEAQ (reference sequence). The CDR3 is CASSYPGGSNEQYF. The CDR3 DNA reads TGTGCCAGCAGCTATCCGGGAGGGAGTAACGAGCAGTACTTC. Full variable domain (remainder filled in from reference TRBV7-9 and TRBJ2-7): DTGVSQNPRHKITKRGQNVTFRCDPISEHNRLYWYRQTLGQGPEFLTYFQNEAQLEKSRLLSDRFSAERPKGSFSTLEIQRTEQGDSAMYLCASSYPGGSNEQYFGPGTRLTVT.

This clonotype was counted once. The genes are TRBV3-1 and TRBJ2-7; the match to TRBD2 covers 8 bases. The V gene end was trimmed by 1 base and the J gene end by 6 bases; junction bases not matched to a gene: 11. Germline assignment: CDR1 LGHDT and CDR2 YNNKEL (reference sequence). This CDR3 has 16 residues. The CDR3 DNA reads TGTGCCAGCAGCCAAGGTATCAGCGGGAGTAATTCCGAGCAGTACTTC. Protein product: CASSQGISGSNSEQYF.

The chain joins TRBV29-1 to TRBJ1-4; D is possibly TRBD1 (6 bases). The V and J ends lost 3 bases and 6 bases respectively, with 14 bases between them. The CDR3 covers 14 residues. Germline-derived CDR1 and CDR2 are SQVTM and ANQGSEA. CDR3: CSVEFPGEDEKLFF. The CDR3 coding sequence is TGCAGCGTTGAGTTTCCAGGGGAGGATGAAAAACTGTTTTTT.

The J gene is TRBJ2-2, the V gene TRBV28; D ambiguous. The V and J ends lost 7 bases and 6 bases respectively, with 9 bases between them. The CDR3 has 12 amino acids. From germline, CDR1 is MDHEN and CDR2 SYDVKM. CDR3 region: CASTRRSGELFF. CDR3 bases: TGTGCCAGCACCCGCCGGTCCGGGGAGCTGTTTTTT.

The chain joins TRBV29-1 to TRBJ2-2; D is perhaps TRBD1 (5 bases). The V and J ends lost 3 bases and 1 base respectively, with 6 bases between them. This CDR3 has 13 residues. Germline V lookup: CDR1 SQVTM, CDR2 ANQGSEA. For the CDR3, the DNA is TGCAGCGTTGACGACAGGAACACCGGGGAGCTGTTTTTT. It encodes CSVDDRNTGELFF.

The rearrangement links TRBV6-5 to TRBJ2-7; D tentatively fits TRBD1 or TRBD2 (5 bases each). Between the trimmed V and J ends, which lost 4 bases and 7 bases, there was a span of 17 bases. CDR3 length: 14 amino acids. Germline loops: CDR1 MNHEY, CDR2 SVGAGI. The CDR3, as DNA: TGTGCCAGCAGTTGGGACCAGGGAGCTCGGGAGCAGTACTTC. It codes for CASSWDQGAREQYF.

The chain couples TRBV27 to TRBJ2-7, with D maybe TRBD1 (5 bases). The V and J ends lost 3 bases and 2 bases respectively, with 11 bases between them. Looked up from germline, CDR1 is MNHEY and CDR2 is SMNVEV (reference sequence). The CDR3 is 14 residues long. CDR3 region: CASSFTAGTYEQYF. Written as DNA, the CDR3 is TGTGCCAGCAGTTTCACGGCAGGGACCTACGAGCAGTACTTC.

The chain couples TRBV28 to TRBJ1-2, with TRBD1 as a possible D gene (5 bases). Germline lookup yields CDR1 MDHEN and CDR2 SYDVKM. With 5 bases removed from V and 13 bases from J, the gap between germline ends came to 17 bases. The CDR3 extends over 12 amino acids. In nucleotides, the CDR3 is TGTGCCAGCAGTCCACCCGACAGTTATAGCACCTTC. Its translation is CASSPPDSYSTF.

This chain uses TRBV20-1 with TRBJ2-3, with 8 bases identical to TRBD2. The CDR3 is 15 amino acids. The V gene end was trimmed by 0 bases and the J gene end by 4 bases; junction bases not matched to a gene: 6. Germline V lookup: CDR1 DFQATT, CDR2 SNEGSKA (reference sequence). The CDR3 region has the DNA TGCAGTGCTAGAGACCAGCGGGAGAGCCCAGATACGCAGTATTTT. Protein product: CSARDQRESPDTQYF.

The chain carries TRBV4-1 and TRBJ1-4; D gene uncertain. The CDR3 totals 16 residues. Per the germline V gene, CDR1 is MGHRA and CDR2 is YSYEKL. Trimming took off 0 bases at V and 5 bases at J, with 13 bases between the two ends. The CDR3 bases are TGCGCCAGCAGCCAAGACTTCTTACGACAAAATGAAAAACTGTTTTTT. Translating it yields CASSQDFLRQNEKLFF.

Written as DNA, the CDR3 is TGTGCCAGCAGTGAATCCGGGACTAGCGGGGGCAATGAGCAGTTCTTC. Protein sequence: CASSESGTSGGNEQFF. The chain uses TRBV6-4 and TRBJ2-1; 14 nucleotides line up with TRBD2. V was pared by 3 bases and J by 6 bases, with 4 bases of the junction left unmatched. There are 16 residues in the CDR3. Germline V CDR1 and CDR2: MRHNA, SNTAGT.

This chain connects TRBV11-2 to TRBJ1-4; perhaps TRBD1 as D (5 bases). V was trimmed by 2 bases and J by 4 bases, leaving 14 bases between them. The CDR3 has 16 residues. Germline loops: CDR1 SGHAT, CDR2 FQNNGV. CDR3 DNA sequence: TGTGCCAGCAGCTTAAATCAGCGGGGGATTAATGAAAAACTGTTTTTT. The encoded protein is CASSLNQRGINEKLFF.

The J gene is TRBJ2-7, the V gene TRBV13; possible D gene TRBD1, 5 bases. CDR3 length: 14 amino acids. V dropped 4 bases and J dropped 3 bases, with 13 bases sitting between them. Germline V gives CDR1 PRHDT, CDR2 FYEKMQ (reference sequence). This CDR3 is CASSSPPDIYEQYF. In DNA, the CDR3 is TGTGCCAGCAGCTCCCCCCCGGACATCTACGAGCAGTACTTC.

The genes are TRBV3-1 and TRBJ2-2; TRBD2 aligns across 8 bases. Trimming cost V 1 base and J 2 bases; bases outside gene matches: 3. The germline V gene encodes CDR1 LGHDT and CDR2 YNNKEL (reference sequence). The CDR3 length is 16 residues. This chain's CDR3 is CASSQGGGPNTGELFF. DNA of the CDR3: TGTGCCAGCAGCCAAGGCGGGGGGCCCAACACCGGGGAGCTGTTTTTT.

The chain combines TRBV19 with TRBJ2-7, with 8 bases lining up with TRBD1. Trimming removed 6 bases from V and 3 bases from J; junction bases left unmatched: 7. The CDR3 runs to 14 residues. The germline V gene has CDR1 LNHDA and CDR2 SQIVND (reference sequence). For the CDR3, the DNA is TGTGCCAGTAGATCCGGGACAGGCCTCTACGAGCAGTACTTC. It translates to CASRSGTGLYEQYF.

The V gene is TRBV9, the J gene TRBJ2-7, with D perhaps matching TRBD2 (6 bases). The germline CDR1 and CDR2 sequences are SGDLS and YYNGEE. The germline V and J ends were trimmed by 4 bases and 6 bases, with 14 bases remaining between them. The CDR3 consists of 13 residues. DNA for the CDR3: TGTGCCAGCAGCCCCGGACTAATCCCCGAGCAGTACTTC. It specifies CASSPGLIPEQYF.

In DNA, the CDR3 is TGCAGCGTTGGCGGAGACAGGAACACTGAAGCTTTCTTT. Amino acids: CSVGGDRNTEAFF. The chain has TRBV29-1 and TRBJ1-1; perhaps TRBD1 as D (5 bases). The germline V and J ends were trimmed by 4 bases and 1 base, with 10 bases remaining between them. CDR1 is SQVTM, CDR2 ANQGSEA, per germline. This CDR3 contains 13 residues.

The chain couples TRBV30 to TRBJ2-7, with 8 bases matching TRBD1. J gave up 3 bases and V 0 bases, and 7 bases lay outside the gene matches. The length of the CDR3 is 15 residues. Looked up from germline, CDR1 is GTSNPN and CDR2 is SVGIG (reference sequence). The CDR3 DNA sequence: TGTGCCTGGAGTGTGTACAGGGGGAATGTCTACGAGCAGTACTTC. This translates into CAWSVYRGNVYEQYF.

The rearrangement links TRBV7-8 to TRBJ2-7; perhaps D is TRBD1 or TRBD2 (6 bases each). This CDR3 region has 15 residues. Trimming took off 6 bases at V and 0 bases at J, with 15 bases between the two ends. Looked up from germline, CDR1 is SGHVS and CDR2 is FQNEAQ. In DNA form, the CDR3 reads TGTGCCAGCAGTGTGGAGGGGGGTCGCTCCTACGAGCAGTACTTC. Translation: CASSVEGGRSYEQYF. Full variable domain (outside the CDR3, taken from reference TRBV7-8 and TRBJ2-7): GAGVSQSPRYKVAKRGQDVALRCDPISGHVSLFWYQQALGQGPEFLTYFQNEAQLDKSGLPSDRFFAERPEGSVSTLKIQRTQQEDSAVYLCASSVEGGRSYEQYFGPGTRLTVT.

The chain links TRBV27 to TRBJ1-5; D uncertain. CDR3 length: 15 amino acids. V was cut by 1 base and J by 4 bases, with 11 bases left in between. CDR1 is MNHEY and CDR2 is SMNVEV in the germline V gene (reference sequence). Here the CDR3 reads CASSLFGRQNQPQHF. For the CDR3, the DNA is TGTGCCAGCAGTTTATTTGGGCGGCAAAATCAGCCCCAGCATTTT.

The CDR3 protein is CASSLALARYEQYF. The CDR3 nucleotides read TGTGCCAGCAGTTTAGCACTAGCGCGGTACGAGCAGTACTTC. The chain links TRBV12-3 or TRBV12-4 to TRBJ2-7, with 7 bases matching TRBD2. The CDR3 covers 14 residues. The V gene end was trimmed by 0 bases and the J gene end by 4 bases; junction bases not matched to a gene: 3.